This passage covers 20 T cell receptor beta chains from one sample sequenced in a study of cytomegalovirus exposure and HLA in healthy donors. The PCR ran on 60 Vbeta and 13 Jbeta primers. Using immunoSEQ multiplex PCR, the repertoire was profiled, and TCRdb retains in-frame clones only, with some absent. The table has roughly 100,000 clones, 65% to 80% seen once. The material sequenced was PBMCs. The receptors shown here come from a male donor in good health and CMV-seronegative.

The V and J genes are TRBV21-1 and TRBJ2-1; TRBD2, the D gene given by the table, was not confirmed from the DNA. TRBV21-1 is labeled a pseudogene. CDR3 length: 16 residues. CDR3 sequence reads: CASTFGAAGGRNEQFF. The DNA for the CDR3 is TGTGCCAGCACCTTTGGGGCAGCGGGAGGTCGGAATGAGCAGTTCTTC.

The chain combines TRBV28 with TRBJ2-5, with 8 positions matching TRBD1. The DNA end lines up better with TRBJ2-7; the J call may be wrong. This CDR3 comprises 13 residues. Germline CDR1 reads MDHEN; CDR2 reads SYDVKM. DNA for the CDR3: TGTGCCAGCGGACAGGGAGGACTCTACGAGCAGTACTTC. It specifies CASGQGGLYEQYF.

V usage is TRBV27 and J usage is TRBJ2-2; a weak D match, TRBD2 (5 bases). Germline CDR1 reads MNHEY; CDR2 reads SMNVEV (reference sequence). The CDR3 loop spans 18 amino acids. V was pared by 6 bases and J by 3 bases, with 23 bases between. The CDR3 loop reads CASSISGALGLHTGELFF. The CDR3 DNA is TGTGCCAGCAGCATATCAGGAGCACTAGGGTTACACACCGGGGAGCTGTTTTTT.

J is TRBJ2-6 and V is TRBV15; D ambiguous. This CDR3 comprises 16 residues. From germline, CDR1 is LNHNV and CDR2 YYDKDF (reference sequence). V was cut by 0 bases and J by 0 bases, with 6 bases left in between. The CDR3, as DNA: TGTGCCACCAGCAGAGATCGCTACTCTGGGGCCAACGTCCTGACTTTC. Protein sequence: CATSRDRYSGANVLTF.

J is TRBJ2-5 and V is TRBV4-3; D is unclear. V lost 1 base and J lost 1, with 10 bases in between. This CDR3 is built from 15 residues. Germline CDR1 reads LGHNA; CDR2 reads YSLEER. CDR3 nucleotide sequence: TGCGCCAGCAGCCAAGGAGGCCTTAGCCAAGAGACCCAGTACTTC. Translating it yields CASSQGGLSQETQYF.

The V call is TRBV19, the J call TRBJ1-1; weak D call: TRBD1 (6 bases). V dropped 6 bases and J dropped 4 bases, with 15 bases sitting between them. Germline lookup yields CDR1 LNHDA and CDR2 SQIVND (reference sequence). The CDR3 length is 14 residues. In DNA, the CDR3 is TGTGCCAGTAGGTTCACGGGGGGGCCCACTGAAGCTTTCTTT. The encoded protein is CASRFTGGPTEAFF.

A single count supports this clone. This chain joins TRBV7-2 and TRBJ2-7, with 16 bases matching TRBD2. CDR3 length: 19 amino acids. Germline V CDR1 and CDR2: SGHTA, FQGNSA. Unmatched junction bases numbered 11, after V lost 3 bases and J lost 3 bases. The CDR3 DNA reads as TGTGCCAGCAGCTTCCCGGGACTAGCGGGAGGGCCGTGGGGCTACGAGCAGTACTTC. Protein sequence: CASSFPGLAGGPWGYEQYF.

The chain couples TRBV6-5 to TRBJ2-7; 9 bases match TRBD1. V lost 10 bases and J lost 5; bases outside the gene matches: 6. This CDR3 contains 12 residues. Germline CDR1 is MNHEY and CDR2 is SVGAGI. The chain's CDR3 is CATRDRVHEQYF. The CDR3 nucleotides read TGTGCCACCAGGGACAGGGTCCACGAGCAGTACTTC.

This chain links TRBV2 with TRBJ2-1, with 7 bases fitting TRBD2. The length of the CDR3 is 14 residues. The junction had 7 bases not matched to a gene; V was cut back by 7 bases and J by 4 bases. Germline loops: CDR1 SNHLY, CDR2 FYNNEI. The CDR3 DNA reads TGTGCCAGCAAGCGACGGGAGGAGTACAATGAGCAGTTCTTC. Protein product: CASKRREEYNEQFF. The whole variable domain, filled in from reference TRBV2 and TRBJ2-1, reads EPEVTQTPSHQVTQMGQEVILRCVPISNHLYFYWYRQILGQKVEFLVSFYNNEISEKSEIFDDQFSVERPDGSNFTLKIRSTKLEDSAMYFCASKRREEYNEQFFGPGTRLTVL.

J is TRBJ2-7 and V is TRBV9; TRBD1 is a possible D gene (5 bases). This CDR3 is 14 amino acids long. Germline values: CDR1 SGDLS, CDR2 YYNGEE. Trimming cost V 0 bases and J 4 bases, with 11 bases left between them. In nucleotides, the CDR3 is TGTGCCAGCAGCGTAGGGCAGGGTTTTTACGAGCAGTACTTC. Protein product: CASSVGQGFYEQYF.

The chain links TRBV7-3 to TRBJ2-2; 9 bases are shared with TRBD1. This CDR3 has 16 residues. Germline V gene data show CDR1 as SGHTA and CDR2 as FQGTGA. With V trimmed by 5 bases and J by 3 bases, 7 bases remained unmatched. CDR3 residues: CASSQSGTGYTGELFF. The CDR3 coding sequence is TGTGCCAGCAGCCAATCTGGGACAGGGTACACCGGGGAGCTGTTTTTT. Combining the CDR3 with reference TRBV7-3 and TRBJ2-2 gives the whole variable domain GAGVSQTPSNKVTEKGKYVELRCDPISGHTALYWYRQSLGQGPEFLIYFQGTGAADDSGLPNDRFFAVRPEGSVSTLKIQRTERGDSAVYLCASSQSGTGYTGELFFGEGSRLTVL.

For the CDR3, the DNA is TGTGCCAGCAGCATCGGACAGGGCCATCAGCCCCAGCATTTT. Translation: CASSIGQGHQPQHF. The chain recombines TRBV9 with TRBJ1-5; TRBD1 matches at 8 bases. This CDR3 is built from 14 residues. The junction had 5 bases not matched to a gene; V was cut back by 4 bases and J by 5 bases. Germline loops: CDR1 SGDLS, CDR2 YYNGEE.

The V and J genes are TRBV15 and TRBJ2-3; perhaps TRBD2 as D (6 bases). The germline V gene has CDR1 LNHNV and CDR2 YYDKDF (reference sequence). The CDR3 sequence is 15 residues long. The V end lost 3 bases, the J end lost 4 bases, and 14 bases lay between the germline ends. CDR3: CATSRRREYPDTQYF. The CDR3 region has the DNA TGTGCCACCAGCAGGCGTCGGGAGTATCCAGATACGCAGTATTTT.

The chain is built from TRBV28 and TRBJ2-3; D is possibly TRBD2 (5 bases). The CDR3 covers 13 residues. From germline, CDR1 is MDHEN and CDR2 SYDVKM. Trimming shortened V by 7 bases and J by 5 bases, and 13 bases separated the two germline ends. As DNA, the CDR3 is TGTGCCAGCATACCGTTCGGAGGAGATACGCAGTATTTT. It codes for CASIPFGGDTQYF.

In DNA, the CDR3 is TGTGCCAGCTCCCCCGGGGGGAACTATGGCTACACCTTC. Amino acids: CASSPGGNYGYTF. V gene TRBV18 combines with J gene TRBJ1-2; possible D gene TRBD1, 5 bases. Germline CDR1 KGHSH, CDR2 LQKENI. The CDR3 has 13 amino acids. V shed 6 bases and J shed 2 bases, with 10 bases lying between them.

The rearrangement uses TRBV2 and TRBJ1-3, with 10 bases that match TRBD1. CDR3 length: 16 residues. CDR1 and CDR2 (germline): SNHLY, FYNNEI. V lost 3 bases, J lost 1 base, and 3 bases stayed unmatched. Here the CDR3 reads CASSEGTGVSGNTIYF. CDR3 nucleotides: TGTGCCAGCAGTGAGGGGACAGGGGTTTCTGGAAACACCATATATTTT.

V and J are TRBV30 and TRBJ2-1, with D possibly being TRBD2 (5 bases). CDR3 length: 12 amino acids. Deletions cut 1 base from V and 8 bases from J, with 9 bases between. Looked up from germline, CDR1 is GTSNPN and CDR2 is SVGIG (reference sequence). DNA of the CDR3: TGTGCCTGGAGTGCGCTAGCTCATGAGCAGTTCTTC. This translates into CAWSALAHEQFF.

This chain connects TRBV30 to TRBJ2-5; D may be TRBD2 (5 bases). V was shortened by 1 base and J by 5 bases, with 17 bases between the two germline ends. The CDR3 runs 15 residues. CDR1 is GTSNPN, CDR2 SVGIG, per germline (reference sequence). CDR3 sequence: CAWSGRTSRRETQYF. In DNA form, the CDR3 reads TGTGCCTGGAGTGGCAGGACTTCCAGACGGGAGACCCAGTACTTC.

The CDR3 DNA reads TGTGCCAGCAGCGTCGGGGGGGGCGGCCCTGAAGCTTTCTTT. Amino acids: CASSVGGGGPEAFF. The gene calls are TRBV9 and TRBJ1-1; perhaps TRBD1 as D (6 bases). This CDR3 is 14 amino acids long. V lost 2 bases and J 6 bases, leaving 14 bases between the germline ends. Germline V gene data show CDR1 as SGDLS and CDR2 as YYNGEE.

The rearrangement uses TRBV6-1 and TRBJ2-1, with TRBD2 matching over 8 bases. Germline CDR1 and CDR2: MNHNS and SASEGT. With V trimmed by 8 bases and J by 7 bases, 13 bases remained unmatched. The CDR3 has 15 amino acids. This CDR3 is CASGFPGLGGNEQFF. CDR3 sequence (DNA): TGTGCCAGCGGTTTTCCGGGACTAGGAGGGAATGAGCAGTTCTTC.